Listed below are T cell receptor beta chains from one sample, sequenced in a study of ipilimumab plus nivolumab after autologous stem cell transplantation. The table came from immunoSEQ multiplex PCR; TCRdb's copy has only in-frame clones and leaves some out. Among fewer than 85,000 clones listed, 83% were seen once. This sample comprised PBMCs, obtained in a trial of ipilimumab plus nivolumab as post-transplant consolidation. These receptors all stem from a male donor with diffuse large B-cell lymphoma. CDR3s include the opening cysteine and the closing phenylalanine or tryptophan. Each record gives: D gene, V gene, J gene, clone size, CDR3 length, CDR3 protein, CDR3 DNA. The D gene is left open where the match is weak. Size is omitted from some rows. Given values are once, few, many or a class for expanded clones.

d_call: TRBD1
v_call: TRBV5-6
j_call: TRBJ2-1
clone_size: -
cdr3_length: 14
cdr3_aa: CASSHGQGGNEQFF
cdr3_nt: TGTGCCAGCAGCCACGGACAGGGGGGGAATGAGCAGTTCTTC

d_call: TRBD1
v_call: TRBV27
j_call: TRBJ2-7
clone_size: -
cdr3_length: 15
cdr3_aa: CASSPTADRASEQYF
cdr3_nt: TGTGCCAGCAGTCCGACCGCGGACAGGGCGAGCGAGCAGTACTTC

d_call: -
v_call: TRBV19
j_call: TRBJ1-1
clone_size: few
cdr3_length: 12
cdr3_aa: CASNRVNTEAFF
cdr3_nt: TGTGCCAGTAATCGGGTGAACACTGAAGCTTTCTTT

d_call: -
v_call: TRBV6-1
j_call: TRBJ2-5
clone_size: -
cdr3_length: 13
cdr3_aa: CASSETFQETQYF
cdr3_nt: TGTGCCAGCAGTGAAACCTTCCAAGAGACCCAGTACTTC

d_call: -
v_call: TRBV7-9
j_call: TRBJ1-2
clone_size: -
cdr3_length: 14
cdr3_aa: CASSLEANAYGYTF
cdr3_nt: TGTGCCAGCAGCTTAGAGGCTAACGCCTATGGCTACACCTTC

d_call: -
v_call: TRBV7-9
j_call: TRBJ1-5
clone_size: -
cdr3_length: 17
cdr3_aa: CASSLGETLLSNQPQHF
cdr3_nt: TGTGCCAGCAGCTTAGGCGAGACACTCCTGAGCAATCAGCCCCAGCATTTT

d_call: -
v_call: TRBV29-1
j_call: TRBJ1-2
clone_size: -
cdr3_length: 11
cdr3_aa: CSAGTFYGYTF
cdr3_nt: TGCAGCGCCGGGACCTTCTATGGCTACACCTTC

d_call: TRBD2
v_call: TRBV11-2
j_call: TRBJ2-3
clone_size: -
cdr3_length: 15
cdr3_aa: CAWGRGARHTDTQYF
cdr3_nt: TGTGCCTGGGGGCGGGGGGCCCGGCACACAGATACGCAGTATTTT

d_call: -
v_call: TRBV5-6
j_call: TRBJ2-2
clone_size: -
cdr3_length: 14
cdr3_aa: CASSLEVGTGELFF
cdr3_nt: TGTGCCAGCAGCTTGGAAGTGGGAACCGGGGAGCTGTTTTTT

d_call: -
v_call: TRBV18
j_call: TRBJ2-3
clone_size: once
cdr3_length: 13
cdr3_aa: CASSETSTDTQYF
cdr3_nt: TGTGCCAGCTCAGAAACTAGCACAGATACGCAGTATTTT

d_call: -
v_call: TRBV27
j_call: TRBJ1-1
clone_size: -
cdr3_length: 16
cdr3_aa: CASRGAAGKARTEAFF
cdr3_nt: TGTGCCAGCAGGGGGGCCGCAGGGAAGGCAAGGACTGAAGCTTTCTTT

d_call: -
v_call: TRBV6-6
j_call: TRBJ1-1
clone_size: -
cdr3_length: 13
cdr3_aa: CASRRQGLAEAFF
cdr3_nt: TGTGCCAGCCGGCGGCAGGGGCTGGCTGAAGCTTTCTTT

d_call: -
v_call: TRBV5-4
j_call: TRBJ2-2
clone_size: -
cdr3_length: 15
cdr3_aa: CASSKSGGISGELFF
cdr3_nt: TGTGCCAGCAGCAAATCGGGGGGCATCTCCGGGGAGCTGTTTTTT

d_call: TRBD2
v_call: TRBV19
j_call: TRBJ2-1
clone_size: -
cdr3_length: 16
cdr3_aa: CASSIQSGGALNEQFF
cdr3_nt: TGTGCCAGTAGTATCCAAAGCGGGGGGGCCCTCAATGAGCAGTTCTTC

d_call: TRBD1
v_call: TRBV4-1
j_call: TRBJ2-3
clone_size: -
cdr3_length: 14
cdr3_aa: CASSQGQGPDTQYF
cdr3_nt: TGCGCCAGCAGCCAAGGACAGGGACCAGATACGCAGTATTTT

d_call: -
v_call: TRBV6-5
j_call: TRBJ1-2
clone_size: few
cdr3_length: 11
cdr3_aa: CASYGTHGYTF
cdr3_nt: TGTGCCAGCTACGGGACGCATGGCTACACCTTC

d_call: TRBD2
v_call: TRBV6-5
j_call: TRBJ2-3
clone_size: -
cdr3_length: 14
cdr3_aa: CASSGASGGGTQYF
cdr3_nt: TGTGCCAGCAGCGGGGCTAGCGGGGGGGGTACGCAGTATTTT

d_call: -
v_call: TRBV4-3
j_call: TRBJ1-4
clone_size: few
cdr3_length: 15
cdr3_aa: CASSQVLASNEKLFF
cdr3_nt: TGCGCCAGCAGCCAAGTCTTGGCAAGTAATGAAAAACTGTTTTTT

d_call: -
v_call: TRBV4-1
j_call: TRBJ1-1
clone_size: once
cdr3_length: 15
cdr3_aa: CASSQADRTDTEAFF
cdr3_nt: TGCGCCAGCAGCCAAGCCGACAGGACGGACACTGAAGCTTTCTTT

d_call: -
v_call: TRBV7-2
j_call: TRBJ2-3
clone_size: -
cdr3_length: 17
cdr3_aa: CASSFGALQARTDTQYF
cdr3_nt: TGTGCCAGCAGCTTTGGAGCATTACAGGCCCGAACAGATACGCAGTATTTT

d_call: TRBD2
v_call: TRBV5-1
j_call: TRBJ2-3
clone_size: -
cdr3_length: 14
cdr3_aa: CASRKRGVPDTQYF
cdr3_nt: TGCGCCAGCAGAAAGCGGGGGGTTCCGGATACGCAGTATTTT

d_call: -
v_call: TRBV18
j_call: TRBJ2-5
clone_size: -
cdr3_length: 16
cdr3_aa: CASSPADRLVGETQYF
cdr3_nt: TGTGCCAGCTCACCCGCTGACCGCCTCGTGGGTGAGACCCAGTACTTC

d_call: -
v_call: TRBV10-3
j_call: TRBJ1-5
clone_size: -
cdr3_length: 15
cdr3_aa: CAISELTGSNQPQHF
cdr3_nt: TGTGCCATCAGTGAGCTGACAGGTAGCAATCAGCCCCAGCATTTT

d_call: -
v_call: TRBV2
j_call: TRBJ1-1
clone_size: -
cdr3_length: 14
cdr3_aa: CASSEERGGTEAFF
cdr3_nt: TGTGCCAGCAGTGAAGAGAGGGGGGGCACTGAAGCTTTCTTT

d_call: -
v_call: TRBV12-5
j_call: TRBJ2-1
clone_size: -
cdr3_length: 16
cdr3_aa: CASGLVLGLTPPEQFF
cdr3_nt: TGTGCTAGTGGTTTGGTACTGGGTCTCACTCCCCCTGAGCAGTTCTTC

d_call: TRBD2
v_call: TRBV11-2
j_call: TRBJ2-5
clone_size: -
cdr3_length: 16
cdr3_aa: CASSRMGAGGLETQYF
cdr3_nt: TGTGCCAGCAGCCGGATGGGCGCGGGGGGGCTTGAGACCCAGTACTTC

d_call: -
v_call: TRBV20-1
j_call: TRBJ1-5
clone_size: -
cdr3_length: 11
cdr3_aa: CSARDLRAQHF
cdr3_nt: TGCAGTGCTAGAGATCTGAGGGCCCAGCATTTT

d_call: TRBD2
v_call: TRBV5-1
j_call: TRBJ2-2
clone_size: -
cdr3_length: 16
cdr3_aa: CASSEVTGGAPGELFF
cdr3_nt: TGCGCCAGCAGCGAGGTTACCGGGGGGGCCCCCGGGGAGCTGTTTTTT

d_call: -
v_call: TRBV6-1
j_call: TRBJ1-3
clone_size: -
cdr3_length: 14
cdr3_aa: CASSEQGAGNTIYF
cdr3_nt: TGTGCCAGCAGTGAACAGGGAGCTGGAAACACCATATATTTT

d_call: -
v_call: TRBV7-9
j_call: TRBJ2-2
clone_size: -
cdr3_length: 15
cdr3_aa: CASSLTGSRTGELFF
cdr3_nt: TGTGCCAGCAGCTTAACCGGCAGCCGGACCGGGGAGCTGTTTTTT

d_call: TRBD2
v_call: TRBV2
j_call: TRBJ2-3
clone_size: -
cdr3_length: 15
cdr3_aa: CASSVGLADTDTQYF
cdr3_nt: TGTGCCAGCAGCGTGGGACTAGCGGACACAGATACGCAGTATTTT

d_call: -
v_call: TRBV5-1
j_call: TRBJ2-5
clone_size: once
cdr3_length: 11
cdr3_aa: CASSLMETQYF
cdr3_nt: TGCGCCAGCAGCTTGATGGAGACCCAGTACTTC

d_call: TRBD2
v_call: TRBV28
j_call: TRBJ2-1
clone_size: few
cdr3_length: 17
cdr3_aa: CASTSGGEAVSYNEQFF
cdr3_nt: TGTGCCAGCACTAGCGGGGGGGAGGCGGTGTCCTACAATGAGCAGTTCTTC

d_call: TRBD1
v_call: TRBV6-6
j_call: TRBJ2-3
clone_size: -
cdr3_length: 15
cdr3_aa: CASSSSGTGSDTQYF
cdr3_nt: TGTGCCAGCAGTTCATCCGGGACAGGGTCAGATACGCAGTATTTT

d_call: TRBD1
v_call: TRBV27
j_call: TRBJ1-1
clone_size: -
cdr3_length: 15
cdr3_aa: CASSKGQLMNTEAFF
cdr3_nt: TGTGCCAGCAGTAAGGGACAGCTCATGAACACTGAAGCTTTCTTT

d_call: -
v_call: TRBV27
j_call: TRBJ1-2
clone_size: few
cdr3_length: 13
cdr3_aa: CASSSLDSYGYTF
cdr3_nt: TGTGCCAGCAGTTCCCTAGACTCTTATGGCTACACCTTC

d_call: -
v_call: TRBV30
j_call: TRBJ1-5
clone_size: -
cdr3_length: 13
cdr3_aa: CAWSVDSNQPQHF
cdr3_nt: TGTGCCTGGAGTGTAGACAGCAATCAGCCCCAGCATTTT

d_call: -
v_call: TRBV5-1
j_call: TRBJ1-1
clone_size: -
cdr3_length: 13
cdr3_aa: CASSFTPNTEAFF
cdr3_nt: TGCGCCAGCAGCTTCACCCCGAACACTGAAGCTTTCTTT

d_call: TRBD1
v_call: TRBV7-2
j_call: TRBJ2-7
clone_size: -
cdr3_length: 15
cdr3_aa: CASSLVGTGGYEQYF
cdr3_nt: TGTGCCAGCAGCTTAGTTGGGACAGGGGGCTACGAGCAGTACTTC

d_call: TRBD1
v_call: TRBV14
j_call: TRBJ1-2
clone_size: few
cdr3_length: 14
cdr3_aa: CASSPGQGIYGYTF
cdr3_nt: TGTGCCAGCAGTCCGGGACAGGGGATATATGGCTACACCTTC

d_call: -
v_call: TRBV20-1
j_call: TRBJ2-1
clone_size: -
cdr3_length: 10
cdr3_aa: CSVLGPREFF
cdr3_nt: TGCAGTGTGCTAGGGCCTAGGGAGTTCTTC

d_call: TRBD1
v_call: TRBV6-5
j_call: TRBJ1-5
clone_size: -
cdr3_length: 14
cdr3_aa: CASSSGQGGQPQHF
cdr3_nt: TGTGCCAGCAGTTCTGGACAGGGCGGTCAGCCCCAGCATTTT

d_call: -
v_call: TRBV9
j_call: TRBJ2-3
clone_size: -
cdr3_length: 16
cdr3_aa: CASSVGPPYFADTQYF
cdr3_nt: TGTGCCAGCAGCGTAGGCCCCCCTTATTTCGCAGATACGCAGTATTTT

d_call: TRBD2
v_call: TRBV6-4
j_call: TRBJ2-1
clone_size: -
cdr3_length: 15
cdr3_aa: CASSDLLRGVNEQFF
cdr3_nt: TGTGCCAGCAGCGACCTGTTGCGGGGGGTCAATGAGCAGTTCTTC

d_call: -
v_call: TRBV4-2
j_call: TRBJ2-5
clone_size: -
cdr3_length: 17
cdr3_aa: CASSQEAPRGRQETQYF
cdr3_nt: TGTGCCAGCAGCCAAGAGGCCCCGCGGGGGCGTCAAGAGACCCAGTACTTC

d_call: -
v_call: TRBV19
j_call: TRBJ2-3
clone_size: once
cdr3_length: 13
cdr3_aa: CASSATLRDTQYF
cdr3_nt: TGTGCCAGTAGTGCAACCCTGCGAGATACGCAGTATTTT

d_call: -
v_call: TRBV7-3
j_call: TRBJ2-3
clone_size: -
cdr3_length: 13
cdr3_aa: CASSTTPADTQYF
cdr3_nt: TGTGCCAGCAGCACTACCCCTGCAGATACGCAGTATTTT

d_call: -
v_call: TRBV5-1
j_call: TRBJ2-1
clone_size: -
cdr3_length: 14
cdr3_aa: CASSLGDPGDEQFF
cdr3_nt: TGCGCCAGCAGCTTGGGGGACCCCGGCGATGAGCAGTTCTTC

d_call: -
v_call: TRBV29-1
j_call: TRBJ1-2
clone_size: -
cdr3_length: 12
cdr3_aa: CSVSGVYDGYTF
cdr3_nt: TGCAGCGTCTCCGGGGTTTACGATGGCTACACCTTC

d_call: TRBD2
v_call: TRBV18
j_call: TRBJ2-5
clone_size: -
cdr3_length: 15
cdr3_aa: CASSPRRGEQETQYF
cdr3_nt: TGTGCCAGCTCACCCCGGCGGGGGGAACAAGAGACCCAGTACTTC

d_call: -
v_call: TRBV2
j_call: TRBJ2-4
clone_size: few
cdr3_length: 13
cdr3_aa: CASRGMARAVQYF
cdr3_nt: TGTGCCAGCAGGGGGATGGCAAGGGCAGTTCAGTACTTC

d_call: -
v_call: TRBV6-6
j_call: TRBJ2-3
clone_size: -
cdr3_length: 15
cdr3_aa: CASSLKTGYTDTQYF
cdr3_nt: TGTGCCAGCAGTTTAAAGACTGGATACACAGATACGCAGTATTTT

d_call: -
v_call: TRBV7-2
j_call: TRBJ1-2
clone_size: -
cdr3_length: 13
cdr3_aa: CASSGQLNYGYTF
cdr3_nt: TGTGCCAGCAGCGGACAGCTTAACTATGGCTACACCTTC

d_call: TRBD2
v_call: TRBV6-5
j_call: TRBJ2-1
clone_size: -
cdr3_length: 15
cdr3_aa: CASSRPSGGLYEQFF
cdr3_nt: TGTGCCAGCAGTCGGCCTAGCGGGGGGTTATATGAGCAGTTCTTC

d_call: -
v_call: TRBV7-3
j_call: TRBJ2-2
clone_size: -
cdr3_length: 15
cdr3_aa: CASSLSGVGTGELFF
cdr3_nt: TGTGCCAGCAGCTTAAGTGGGGTAGGCACCGGGGAGCTGTTTTTT